In this sample, the clone carrying this T cell receptor (beta chain) turned up once. Its antigen is not known. The CDR3 is 16 residues long. The V gene lost 4 bases and the J gene lost 2 bases, with 15 bases spanning the gap. CDR1 is SEHNR and CDR2 is FQNEAQ in the germline V gene (reference sequence). The sample belongs to a study of cytomegalovirus exposure and HLA in healthy donors. The wider study: Of over 350 genotyped donors, roughly 76% grouped in the Caucasian-associated ancestry cluster. Study conclusions and caveats: 87-base-pair reads could not separate some V segments, including TRBV6-2 and TRBV6-3. Previously analyzed data showed that most TCR beta V segments were productive at a frequency of about 87% or about 30%.

13 Jbeta primers and 60 Vbeta primers were used for the PCR. Repertoires were generated with immunoSEQ multiplex PCR, while TCRdb's copy carries only in-frame clones and drops some. Counted here are 150,000 to 200,000 clones, around 80% occurring once; the ten biggest clones make up 1.5% to 2%. This sequence originates from a man younger than 35 in good health and CMV-seronegative. This chain connects TRBV7-9 to TRBJ1-5, with no clear D. The sequenced material came from PBMCs. The CDR3 loop reads CASSSQEWTGNQPQHF. CDR3 DNA: TGTGCCAGCAGCTCCCAAGAATGGACTGGCAATCAGCCCCAGCATTTT.